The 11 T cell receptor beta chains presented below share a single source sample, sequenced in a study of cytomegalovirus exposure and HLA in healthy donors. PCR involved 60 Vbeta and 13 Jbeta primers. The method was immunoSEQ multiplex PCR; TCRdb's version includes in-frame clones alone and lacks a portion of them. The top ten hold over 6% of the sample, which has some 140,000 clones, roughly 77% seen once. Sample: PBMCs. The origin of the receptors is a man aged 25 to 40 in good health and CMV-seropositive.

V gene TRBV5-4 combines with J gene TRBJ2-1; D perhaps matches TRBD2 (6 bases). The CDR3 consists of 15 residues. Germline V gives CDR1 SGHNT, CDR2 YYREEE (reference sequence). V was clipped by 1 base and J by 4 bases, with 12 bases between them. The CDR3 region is CASSLSRAGYNEQFF. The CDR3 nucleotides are TGTGCCAGCAGCTTGTCCAGGGCGGGGTACAATGAGCAGTTCTTC.

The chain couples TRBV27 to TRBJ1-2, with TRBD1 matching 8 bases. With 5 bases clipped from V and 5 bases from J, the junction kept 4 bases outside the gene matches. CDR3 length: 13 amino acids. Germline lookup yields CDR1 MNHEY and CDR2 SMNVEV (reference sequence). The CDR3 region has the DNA TGTGCCAGCAGTCCAGGGGGCCGGTATGGCTACACCTTC. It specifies CASSPGGRYGYTF.

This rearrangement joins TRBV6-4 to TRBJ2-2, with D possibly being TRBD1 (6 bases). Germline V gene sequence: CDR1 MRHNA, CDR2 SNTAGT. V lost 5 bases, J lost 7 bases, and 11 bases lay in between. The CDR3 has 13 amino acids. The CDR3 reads CASSLQGGGELFF. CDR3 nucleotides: TGTGCCAGCAGTTTACAGGGTGGCGGGGAGCTGTTTTTT.

Here the CDR3 DNA reads TGTGCCTGGAATACTCTGGACAGGGACAACACTGAAGCTTTCTTT. This sequence encodes CAWNTLDRDNTEAFF. This rearrangement joins TRBV30 to TRBJ1-1, with TRBD1 matching over 8 bases. This CDR3 has 15 amino acids. V lost 4 bases and J lost 2; bases outside the gene matches: 9. CDR1 is GTSNPN, CDR2 SVGIG, per germline (reference sequence).

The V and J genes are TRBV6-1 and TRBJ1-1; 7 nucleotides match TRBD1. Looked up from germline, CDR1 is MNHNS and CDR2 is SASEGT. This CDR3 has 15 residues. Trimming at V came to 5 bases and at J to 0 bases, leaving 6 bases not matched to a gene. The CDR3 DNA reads TGTGCCAGCAGTCGATTGGGACAGATGAACACTGAAGCTTTCTTT. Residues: CASSRLGQMNTEAFF.

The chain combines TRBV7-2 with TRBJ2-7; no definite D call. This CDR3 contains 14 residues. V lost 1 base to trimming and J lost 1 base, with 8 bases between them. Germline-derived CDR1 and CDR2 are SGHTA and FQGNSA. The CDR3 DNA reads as TGTGCCAGCAGCTTAGACCGCTATTCCTACGAGCAGTACTTC. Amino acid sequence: CASSLDRYSYEQYF. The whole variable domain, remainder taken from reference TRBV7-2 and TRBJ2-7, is GAGVSQSPSNKVTEKGKDVELRCDPISGHTALYWYRQSLGQGLEFLIYFQGNSAPDKSGLPSDRFSAERTGGSVSTLTIQRTQQEDSAVYLCASSLDRYSYEQYFGPGTRLTVT.

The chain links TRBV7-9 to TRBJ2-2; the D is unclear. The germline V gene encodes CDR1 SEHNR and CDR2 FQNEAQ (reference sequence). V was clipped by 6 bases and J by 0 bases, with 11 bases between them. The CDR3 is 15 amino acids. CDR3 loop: CASRLTAANTGELFF. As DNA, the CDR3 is TGTGCCAGCAGGCTTACGGCGGCGAACACCGGGGAGCTGTTTTTT.

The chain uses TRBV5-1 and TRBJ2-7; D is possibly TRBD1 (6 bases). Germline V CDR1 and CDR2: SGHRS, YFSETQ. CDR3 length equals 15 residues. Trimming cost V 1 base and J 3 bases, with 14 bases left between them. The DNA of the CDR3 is TGCGCCAGCAGCTTGTTGACAGGTTCATACTACGAGCAGTACTTC. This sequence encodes CASSLLTGSYYEQYF.

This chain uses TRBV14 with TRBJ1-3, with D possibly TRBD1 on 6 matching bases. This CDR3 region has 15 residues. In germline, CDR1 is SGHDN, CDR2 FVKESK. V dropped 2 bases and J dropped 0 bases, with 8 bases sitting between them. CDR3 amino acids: CASSQTGPSGNTIYF. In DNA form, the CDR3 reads TGTGCCAGCAGCCAAACAGGGCCCTCTGGAAACACCATATATTTT.

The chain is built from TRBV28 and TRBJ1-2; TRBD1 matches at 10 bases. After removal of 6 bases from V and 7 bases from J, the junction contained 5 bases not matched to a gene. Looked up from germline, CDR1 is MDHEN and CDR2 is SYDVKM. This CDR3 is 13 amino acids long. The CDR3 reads CASSPGQGGGYTF. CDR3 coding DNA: TGTGCCAGCAGCCCCGGACAGGGGGGTGGCTACACCTTC.

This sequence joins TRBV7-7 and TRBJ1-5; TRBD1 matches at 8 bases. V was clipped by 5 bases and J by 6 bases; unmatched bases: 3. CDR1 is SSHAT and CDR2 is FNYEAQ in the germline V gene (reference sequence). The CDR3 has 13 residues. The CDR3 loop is CASSRTGSQPQHF. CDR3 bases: TGTGCCAGCAGCCGGACAGGGAGTCAGCCCCAGCATTTT.